This TCR beta chain was observed in a study of post-analysis software for immune sequencing data. The table lists this clonotype with a count of one. Its antigen is not known. Tagging with unique molecular identifiers was a feature of the TCR beta cDNA libraries. TCRdb passed the PCR reads through MiXCR, listing each CDR3 protein once. Here the sample spans fewer than 850,000 distinct CDR3 sequences, roughly 29% being singletons. The germline V gene encodes CDR1 DFQATT and CDR2 SNEGSKA (reference sequence). Trimming shortened V by 6 bases and J by 1 base, and 5 bases separated the two germline ends. This CDR3 is built from 11 residues. Findings and caveats of the study: F measure clustering grouped samples strongly by preparation batch. Patients carried 4 or 5 TRBV segments more frequently than controls did, and TRBV5-6, TRBV5-1 and TRBV20-1 were among them.

This TCR was recovered from a girl between 10 and 17 years old with multiple sclerosis. The sequenced sample was blood. The chain couples TRBV20-1 to TRBJ2-3; D may be TRBD1 (5 bases). CDR3 in DNA: TGCAGTGCACAGGGCACAGATACGCAGTATTTT. This sequence encodes CSAQGTDTQYF.